The rows below give T cell receptor beta chains drawn from one sample of a study of PD-1 blockade in classical Hodgkin lymphoma. Repertoires were generated with immunoSEQ multiplex PCR, while TCRdb's copy carries only in-frame clones and drops some. The data contain about 100,000 clones, about 88% of them singletons. Sequencing used peripheral blood mononuclear cells (PBMCs), obtained before the second cycle of nivolumab. These receptor sequences come from a human donor with classical Hodgkin lymphoma. CDR3s leave out the opening cysteine and the closing phenylalanine or tryptophan. The size of a clone is reported for some rows only, either as once, few or many, or as a class for expanded clones.

v_call	j_call	clone_size	cdr3_aa
TRBV20-1	TRBJ2-7	few	SALRSYEQY
TRBV5-1	TRBJ1-5	NA	ASSLTTGRGQPQH
TRBV5-1	TRBJ2-4	NA	ASSLEGGENIQY
TRBV29-1	TRBJ2-1	NA	SVVGGGPSSYNEQF
TRBV18	TRBJ1-1	NA	ASSPGQGSNTEAF
TRBV6-1	TRBJ2-7	NA	ASTGSSYEQY
TRBV7-9	TRBJ2-7	NA	ASSLGLLSYEQY
TRBV29-1	TRBJ2-7	NA	SVFAGEQY
TRBV7-2	TRBJ2-1	NA	ASSLGLGRGSGSYNEQF
TRBV7-9	TRBJ2-3	NA	ASSLAQVIAGPTDTQY
TRBV5-4	TRBJ1-2	NA	ASSFQWGNGYT
TRBV5-1	TRBJ1-5	NA	ASSSGDRDNQPQH
TRBV7-2	TRBJ2-1	NA	ASSGPGLAGVYEQF
TRBV7-9	TRBJ1-4	once	ASSPGGPNEKLF
TRBV20-1	TRBJ1-1	NA	SARVPEAF
TRBV7-9	TRBJ1-6	NA	ASSLGNSPLH
TRBV11-2	TRBJ1-3	NA	ASSGRTGSSGNTIY
TRBV6-1	TRBJ2-7	once	ASSDVVAGAHEQY
TRBV18	TRBJ1-1	NA	ASSPLNSGQGNTEAF
TRBV2	TRBJ1-2	NA	ASRIYEQGANGYT
TRBV11-2	TRBJ2-7	NA	ASSWGENRSGGQY
TRBV30	TRBJ1-1	NA	AWSHGVYGREAF
TRBV11-3	TRBJ2-2	NA	ASRTGGGTGELF
TRBV10-1	TRBJ1-2	NA	ASSEGRQGGGYT
TRBV9	TRBJ2-7	NA	ASSEQGAYEQY
TRBV4-3	TRBJ2-5	NA	ASSQGHYQETQY
TRBV6-5	TRBJ2-1	NA	ASSFDGEQF
TRBV18	TRBJ2-7	NA	ASSVMTGSSYEQY
TRBV2	TRBJ1-5	NA	ASSGVGNQPQH
TRBV25-1	TRBJ2-1	once	ASSDHHTGTEQF
TRBV18	TRBJ1-1	NA	ASSSQGKNTEAF
TRBV4-1	TRBJ2-3	NA	ASSQGGGWDTQY
TRBV4-2	TRBJ1-1	once	ASSQEKGWTEAF
TRBV19	TRBJ2-1	NA	ASRWASGSGNEQF
TRBV2	TRBJ2-2	NA	ASSEARAGELF
TRBV5-1	TRBJ2-1	NA	ASSLARTDTSRLF
TRBV27	TRBJ2-7	NA	ASSHGGYEQY
TRBV5-1	TRBJ2-5	once	ASSRPEMQETQY
TRBV5-1	TRBJ1-2	NA	ASSPRQGVGYT
TRBV2	TRBJ2-2	NA	ASSEEGVMNTGELF
TRBV27	TRBJ2-3	NA	ASRPRRASTDTQY
TRBV28	TRBJ1-4	NA	ASSPRVGTNEKLF
TRBV2	TRBJ1-4	NA	ASRWTATNEKLF
TRBV5-1	TRBJ1-6	NA	ASSLDRENSPLH
TRBV5-4	TRBJ2-1	NA	ASSSGLFGNEQF
TRBV5-6	TRBJ2-7	NA	ASSLGPDSSYEQY
TRBV15	TRBJ1-2	NA	ATSRDRRDSYGYT
TRBV28	TRBJ2-2	once	ASSLVRGTSNTGELF
TRBV25-1	TRBJ2-2	once	ASSELGGSDTGELF
TRBV19	TRBJ1-2	NA	ASSPGQGAEYGYT
TRBV30	TRBJ2-3	NA	AGEREGANTQY
TRBV10-1	TRBJ2-1	once	ASSESGAGGYNEQF
TRBV5-1	TRBJ1-1	NA	ASSLVPPSGKTEAF